The T cell receptor beta chain under discussion was sequenced for a study of OX40 agonist ivuxolimab in advanced cancers. Study details: Males comprised over 80% of the group, whose mean age was about 62 years (range 23 to 79).

Prior autoimmune disease or systemic immunosuppression barred patients. TCRdb keeps only in-frame clones here, not all; method: immunoSEQ multiplex PCR. Here the sample spans more than 12,000 clones, 65% to 80% being singletons. CDR1 SQVTM and CDR2 ANQGSEA come from the germline V gene. This CDR3 has 13 amino acids. V lost 6 bases to trimming and J lost 5 bases; unmatched junction nucleotides: 9. This TCR derives from an adult with an advanced solid tumor such as melanoma, head and neck, liver or kidney cancer. The genes are TRBV29-1 and TRBJ2-7; 8 bases map to TRBD1. Sequences were derived from CD4+ or CD8+ T cells sorted from blood, sampled in a trial of the OX40 agonist ivuxolimab. The CDR3 DNA is TGCAGCGTCCAGGGGGCATCGTCCCACGAGCAGTACTTC. It codes for CSVQGASSHEQYF.